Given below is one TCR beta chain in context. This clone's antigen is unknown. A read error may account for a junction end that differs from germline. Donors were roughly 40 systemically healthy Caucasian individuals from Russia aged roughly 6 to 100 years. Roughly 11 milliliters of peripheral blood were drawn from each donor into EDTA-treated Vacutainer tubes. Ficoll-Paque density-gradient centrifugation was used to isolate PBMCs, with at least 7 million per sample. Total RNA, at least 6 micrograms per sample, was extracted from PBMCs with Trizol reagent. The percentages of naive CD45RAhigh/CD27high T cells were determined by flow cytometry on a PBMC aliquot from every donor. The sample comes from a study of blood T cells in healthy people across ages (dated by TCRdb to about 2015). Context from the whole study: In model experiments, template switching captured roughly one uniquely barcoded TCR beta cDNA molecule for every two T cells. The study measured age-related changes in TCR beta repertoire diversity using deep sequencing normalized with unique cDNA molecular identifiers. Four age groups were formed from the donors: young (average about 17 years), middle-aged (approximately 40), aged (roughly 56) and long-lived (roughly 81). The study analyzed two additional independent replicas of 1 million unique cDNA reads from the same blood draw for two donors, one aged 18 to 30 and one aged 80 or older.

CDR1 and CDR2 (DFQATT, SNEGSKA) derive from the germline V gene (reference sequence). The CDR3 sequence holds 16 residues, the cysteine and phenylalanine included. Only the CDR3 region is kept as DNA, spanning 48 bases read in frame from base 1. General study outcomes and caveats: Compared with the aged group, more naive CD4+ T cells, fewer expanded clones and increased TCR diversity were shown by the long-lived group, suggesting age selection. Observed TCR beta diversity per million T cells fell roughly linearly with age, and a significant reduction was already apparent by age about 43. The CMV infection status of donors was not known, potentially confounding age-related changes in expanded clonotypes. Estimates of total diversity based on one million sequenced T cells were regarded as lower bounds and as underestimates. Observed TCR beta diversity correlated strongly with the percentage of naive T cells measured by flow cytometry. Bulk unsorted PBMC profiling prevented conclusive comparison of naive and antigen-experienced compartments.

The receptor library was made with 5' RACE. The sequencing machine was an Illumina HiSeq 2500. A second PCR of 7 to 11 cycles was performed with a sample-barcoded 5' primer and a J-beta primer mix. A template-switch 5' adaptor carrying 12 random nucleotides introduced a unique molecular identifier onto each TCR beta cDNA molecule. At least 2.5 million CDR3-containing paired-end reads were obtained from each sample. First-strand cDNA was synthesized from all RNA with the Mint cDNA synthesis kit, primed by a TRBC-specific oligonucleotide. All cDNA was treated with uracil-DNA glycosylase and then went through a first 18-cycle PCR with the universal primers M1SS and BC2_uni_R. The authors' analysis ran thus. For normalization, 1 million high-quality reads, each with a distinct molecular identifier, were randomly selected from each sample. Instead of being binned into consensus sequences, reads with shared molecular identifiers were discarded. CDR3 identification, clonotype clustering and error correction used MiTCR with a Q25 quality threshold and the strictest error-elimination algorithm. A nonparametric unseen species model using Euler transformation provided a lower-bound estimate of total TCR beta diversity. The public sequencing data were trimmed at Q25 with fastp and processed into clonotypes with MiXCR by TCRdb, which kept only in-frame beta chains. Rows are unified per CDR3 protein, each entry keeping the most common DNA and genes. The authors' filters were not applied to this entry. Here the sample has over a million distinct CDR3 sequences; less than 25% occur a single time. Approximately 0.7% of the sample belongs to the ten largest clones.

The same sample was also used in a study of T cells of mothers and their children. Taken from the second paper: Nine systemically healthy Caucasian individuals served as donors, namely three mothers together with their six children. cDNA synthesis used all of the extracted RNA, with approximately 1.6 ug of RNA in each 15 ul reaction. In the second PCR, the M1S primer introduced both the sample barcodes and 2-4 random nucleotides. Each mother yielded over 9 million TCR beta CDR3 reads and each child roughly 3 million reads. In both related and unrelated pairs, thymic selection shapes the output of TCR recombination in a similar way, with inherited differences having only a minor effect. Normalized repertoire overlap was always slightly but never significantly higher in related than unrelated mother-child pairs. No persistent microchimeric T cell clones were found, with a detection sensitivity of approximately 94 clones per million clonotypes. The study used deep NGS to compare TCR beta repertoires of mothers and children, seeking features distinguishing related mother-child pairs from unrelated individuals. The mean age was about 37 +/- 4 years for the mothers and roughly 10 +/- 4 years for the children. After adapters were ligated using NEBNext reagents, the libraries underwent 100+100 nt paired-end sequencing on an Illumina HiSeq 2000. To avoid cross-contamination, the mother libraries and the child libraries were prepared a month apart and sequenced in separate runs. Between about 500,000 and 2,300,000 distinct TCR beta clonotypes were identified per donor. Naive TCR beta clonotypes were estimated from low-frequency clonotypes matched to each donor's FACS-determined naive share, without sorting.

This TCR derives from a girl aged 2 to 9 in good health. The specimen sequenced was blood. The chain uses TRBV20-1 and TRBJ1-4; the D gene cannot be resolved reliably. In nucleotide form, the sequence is TGCAGTGCTAGAGAACGACCACACCTGGCTAATGAAAGACTGTTTTTT. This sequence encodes CSARERPHLANERLFF.